One sample yielded the 27 T cell receptor beta chains listed below, sequenced in a study of cytomegalovirus exposure and HLA in healthy donors. Researchers ran the PCR with 60 Vbeta and 13 Jbeta primers. The table came from immunoSEQ multiplex PCR; TCRdb's copy has only in-frame clones and leaves some out. The sample carries 150,000 to 200,000 clones, over 70% recorded once. Source material: PBMCs. Receptor source: a man between 18 and 29 years old in good health and CMV-seropositive.

The CDR3 here is CASSFGRGRNEQYF. In nucleotides, the CDR3 is TGTGCCAGCAGTTTCGGCAGGGGAAGAAACGAGCAGTACTTC. The genes are TRBV6-5 and TRBJ2-7, with D maybe TRBD1 (6 bases). Trimming took off 4 bases at V and 5 bases at J, with 15 bases between the two ends. Germline lookup yields CDR1 MNHEY and CDR2 SVGAGI. CDR3 size: 14 residues.

The CDR3 reads CAISRDRVESLETQYF. The CDR3, as DNA: TGTGCCATCAGTCGGGACAGGGTGGAGTCTTTGGAGACCCAGTACTTC. The chain employs TRBV10-3 and TRBJ2-5; 9 bases are a match to TRBD1. Trimming at V came to 5 bases and at J to 5 bases, leaving 12 bases not matched to a gene. There are 16 residues in the CDR3. Germline loops: CDR1 ENHRY, CDR2 SYGVKD.

The chain carries TRBV7-9 and TRBJ2-7, with no clear D. Trimming cost V 9 bases and J 2 bases, with 14 bases left between them. From germline, CDR1 is SEHNR and CDR2 FQNEAQ (reference sequence). CDR3 length: 13 amino acids. The chain's CDR3 is CASAPGGAYEQYF. DNA for the CDR3: TGTGCCAGTGCTCCTGGCGGTGCCTACGAGCAGTACTTC.

The chain employs TRBV9 and TRBJ2-5; the D gene is possibly TRBD1 (5 bases). Per the germline V gene, CDR1 is SGDLS and CDR2 is YYNGEE. The CDR3 has 13 residues. V was shortened by 7 bases and J by 1 base, with 11 bases between the two germline ends. The DNA for the CDR3 is TGTGCCAGCTCGGGCAGGGTCCAAGAGACCCAGTACTTC. Protein product: CASSGRVQETQYF.

This clone has just one count. The V gene is TRBV9, the J gene TRBJ1-4; no clear D. Germline CDR1 and CDR2: SGDLS and YYNGEE. This CDR3 spans 14 amino acids. Trimming cost V 0 bases and J 10 bases, with 13 bases left between them. Written as DNA, the CDR3 is TGTGCCAGCAGCGTAGGGACCACAGAGGGAAAACTGTTTTTT. This translates into CASSVGTTEGKLFF.

The chain employs TRBV9 and TRBJ1-5; tentatively, D is TRBD1 (6 bases). The CDR3 runs to 14 residues. The germline gives CDR1 SGDLS, CDR2 YYNGEE. The germline V and J ends were trimmed by 0 bases and 13 bases, with 17 bases remaining between them. The DNA for the CDR3 is TGTGCCAGCAGCGTAGGGGCAGGGGTTCAGAATCAGCATTTT. Amino acids: CASSVGAGVQNQHF.

This chain uses TRBV7-8 with TRBJ2-3, with 9 bases fitting TRBD2. CDR1 and CDR2 (germline): SGHVS, FQNEAQ. This CDR3 spans 15 amino acids. Trimming took 5 bases from V and 1 from J; bases not matched to a gene: 4. The CDR3 region has the DNA TGTGCCAGCAGCGCCTCTAGCGGGGGCACAGATACGCAGTATTTT. Its protein product is CASSASSGGTDTQYF.

The chain has TRBV29-1 and TRBJ2-1; 7 positions match TRBD1. The germline CDR1 and CDR2 sequences are SQVTM and ANQGSEA. The CDR3 runs 13 residues. V lost 3 bases to trimming and J lost 2 bases; unmatched junction nucleotides: 1. CDR3: CSVEQGAYNEQFF. CDR3 bases: TGCAGCGTTGAGCAGGGGGCCTACAATGAGCAGTTCTTC.

This chain connects TRBV27 to TRBJ2-7; TRBD1 matches at 7 bases. From germline, CDR1 is MNHEY and CDR2 SMNVEV (reference sequence). With V trimmed by 4 bases and J by 3 bases, 3 bases remained unmatched. The CDR3 runs 13 residues. The CDR3 region has the DNA TGTGCCAGCAGTTGGGACAGCAACTACGAGCAGTACTTC. Encoded protein: CASSWDSNYEQYF.

This clone was counted a few times. The junction and the germline gene differ at one end; a read error may be behind it. The CDR3 nucleotides read TGCGCCAGCAGCCAAGATACGACTCTTGTCCCTAATTTT. Translated: CASSQDTTLVPNF. V is TRBV4-1 and J is TRBJ1-3; D unclear. Germline lookup yields CDR1 MGHRA and CDR2 YSYEKL. CDR3 length: 13 residues.

The chain has TRBV19 and TRBJ2-7; TRBD1 matches at 12 bases. V dropped 3 bases and J dropped 4; count of bases not matched to a gene: 7. This CDR3 has 16 amino acids. Germline CDR1 reads LNHDA; CDR2 reads SQIVND (reference sequence). Here the CDR3 reads CASSISGTGGRYEQYF. DNA for the CDR3: TGTGCCAGTAGTATTTCAGGGACAGGGGGCAGATACGAGCAGTACTTC.

The genes are TRBV18 and TRBJ2-1, with D hard to call. Germline V gene lookup returns CDR1 KGHSH and CDR2 LQKENI. V was cut by 1 base and J by 10 bases, with 11 bases left in between. CDR3 length: 13 amino acids. CDR3 sequence: CASSPLDAGEQFF. For the CDR3, the DNA is TGTGCCAGCTCACCACTGGATGCCGGGGAGCAGTTCTTC.

This chain joins TRBV6-5 and TRBJ1-2; TRBD1 matches at 9 bases. The junction had 1 base not matched to a gene; V was cut back by 0 bases and J by 2 bases. This CDR3 has 15 residues. Germline V gene lookup returns CDR1 MNHEY and CDR2 SVGAGI. The CDR3, as DNA: TGTGCCAGCAGTTACTCTGGGACAGGGAACTATGGCTACACCTTC. Its protein product is CASSYSGTGNYGYTF.

The V gene is TRBV11-3, the J gene TRBJ2-3; D unclear. The CDR3 covers 13 residues. In germline, CDR1 is SGHNT, CDR2 YENEEA. The V gene lost 2 bases and the J gene lost 4 bases, with 7 bases spanning the gap. CDR3 loop: CASSLSSPDTQYF. Here the CDR3 DNA reads TGTGCCAGCAGCTTATCCTCCCCAGATACGCAGTATTTT. The variable domain in full, with the rest retrieved from reference TRBV11-3 and TRBJ2-3, is EAGVVQSPRYKIIEKKQPVAFWCNPISGHNTLYWYLQNLGQGPELLIRYENEEAVDDSQLPKDRFSAERLKGVDSTLKIQPAELGDSAVYLCASSLSSPDTQYFGPGTRLTVL.

The chain employs TRBV28 and TRBJ2-7; 7 nucleotides align to TRBD1. This CDR3 contains 16 residues. V trimming: 6 bases; J trimming: 0 bases; junction bases outside the gene matches: 11. The germline V gene has CDR1 MDHEN and CDR2 SYDVKM. The CDR3 loop reads CASRPPLGQSSYEQYF. CDR3 DNA: TGTGCCAGCAGACCCCCGCTGGGACAGAGCTCCTACGAGCAGTACTTC.

The V and J genes are TRBV4-3 and TRBJ1-6; tentatively, D is TRBD1 (6 bases). Trimming cost V 1 base and J 6 bases, with 10 bases left between them. The germline V gene has CDR1 LGHNA and CDR2 YSLEER. This CDR3 is 15 amino acids long. This chain's CDR3 is CASSQGDTINSPLHF. The CDR3, as DNA: TGCGCCAGCAGCCAAGGGGACACGATTAATTCACCCCTCCACTTT.

The V gene is TRBV30, the J gene TRBJ1-6; D gene uncertain. Trimming left V 0 bases short and J 0 bases short, with 6 bases between. In germline, CDR1 is GTSNPN, CDR2 SVGIG (reference sequence). The CDR3 spans 15 residues. The CDR3 bases are TGTGCCTGGAGTGTGGAGAGCTCCTATAATTCACCCCTCCACTTT. Protein: CAWSVESSYNSPLHF.

The chain employs TRBV19 and TRBJ1-1, with a weak D call TRBD1 (6 bases). Trimming removed 7 bases at V and 7 bases at J, with 25 bases between. The CDR3 loop spans 16 amino acids. Per the germline V gene, CDR1 is LNHDA and CDR2 is SQIVND (reference sequence). The DNA for the CDR3 is TGTGCCAGTACCCTAGGCACCCTCGGGAGGGGGGTTGAAGCTTTCTTT. This translates into CASTLGTLGRGVEAFF.

The rearrangement uses TRBV18 and TRBJ2-1; 7 nucleotides match TRBD1. Looked up from germline, CDR1 is KGHSH and CDR2 is LQKENI. With 0 bases clipped from V and 0 bases from J, the junction kept 20 bases outside the gene matches. The length of the CDR3 is 22 residues. The CDR3 reads CASSPPLGQDRQTGGSYNEQFF. The CDR3 nucleotides read TGTGCCAGCTCACCACCGTTAGGGCAGGACAGGCAGACGGGTGGCTCCTACAATGAGCAGTTCTTC.

In its sample, this clone was seen once. One end of the junction varies from germline; a read error may be responsible. The V call is TRBV7-9, the J call TRBJ1-2; D may be TRBD1 (6 bases). Germline assignment: CDR1 SEHNR and CDR2 FQNEAQ (reference sequence). The CDR3 loop spans 17 amino acids. The CDR3: CSSSEHRRRQGYYGYTF. CDR3 DNA: TGTTCCAGCAGCGAACACCGACGACGCCAGGGGTACTATGGCTACACCTTC.

This rearrangement joins TRBV27 to TRBJ2-1; D gene uncertain. Looked up from germline, CDR1 is MNHEY and CDR2 is SMNVEV (reference sequence). V lost 3 bases, J lost 2 bases, and 11 bases lay in between. This CDR3 spans 15 amino acids. Here the CDR3 reads CASSFSGGPYNEQFF. The CDR3 coding sequence is TGTGCCAGCAGTTTCTCCGGCGGTCCCTACAATGAGCAGTTCTTC.

The rearrangement links TRBV6-4 to TRBJ2-1, with a weak D call TRBD2 (5 bases). Deletions cut 3 bases from V and 10 bases from J, with 13 bases between. CDR1 MRHNA and CDR2 SNTAGT come from the germline V gene. This CDR3 is built from 13 residues. The CDR3 loop reads CASSESERLEQFF. CDR3 DNA sequence: TGTGCCAGCAGTGAGAGCGAGCGGTTGGAGCAGTTCTTC.

This clone was observed a few times. The chain is built from TRBV9 and TRBJ2-3; TRBD2 matches 12 bases. Germline CDR1 SGDLS, CDR2 YYNGEE. Losses at the gene ends were 0 bases for V and 2 bases for J; bases not matched to a gene: 1. This CDR3 region has 16 residues. CDR3 bases: TGTGCCAGCAGCGTAGGGACTAGCGGGGCCACAGATACGCAGTATTTT. It specifies CASSVGTSGATDTQYF.

The chain couples TRBV11-3 to TRBJ2-7; perhaps TRBD2 as D (5 bases). Germline loops: CDR1 SGHNT, CDR2 YENEEA. The CDR3 is made up of 14 amino acids. The V and J ends lost 3 bases and 2 bases respectively, with 11 bases between them. The CDR3 protein is CASSFTSETYEQYF. CDR3 nucleotides: TGTGCCAGCAGCTTTACTAGTGAGACCTACGAGCAGTACTTC.

The genes are TRBV5-1 and TRBJ1-1; TRBD1 is a possible D gene (6 bases). Per the germline V gene, CDR1 is SGHRS and CDR2 is YFSETQ. This CDR3 spans 14 amino acids. V lost 0 bases to trimming and J lost 4 bases, with 10 bases between them. CDR3: CASSLEQGRTEAFF. DNA for the CDR3: TGCGCCAGCAGCTTGGAACAGGGCCGCACTGAAGCTTTCTTT.

The rearrangement uses TRBV7-7 and TRBJ2-5; 12 nucleotides match TRBD2. CDR3 length: 14 residues. V was clipped by 5 bases and J by 5 bases; unmatched bases: 3. Looked up from germline, CDR1 is SSHAT and CDR2 is FNYEAQ (reference sequence). The CDR3 region is CASSPGLAGETQYF. CDR3 bases: TGTGCCAGCAGCCCCGGACTAGCGGGGGAGACCCAGTACTTC.

This sequence joins TRBV5-6 and TRBJ2-7, with 9 bases fitting TRBD2. Looked up from germline, CDR1 is SGHDT and CDR2 is YYEEEE. CDR3 length: 13 residues. The V segment lost 5 bases and the J segment 5 bases; nucleotides outside the gene matches: 5. The CDR3: CASSLAGLDEQYF. In nucleotides, the CDR3 is TGTGCCAGCAGTCTAGCGGGACTTGACGAGCAGTACTTC. Supplemented by reference TRBV5-6 and TRBJ2-7, the full variable domain reads DAGVTQSPTHLIKTRGQQVTLRCSPKSGHDTVSWYQQALGQGPQFIFQYYEEEERQRGNFPDRFSGHQFPNYSSELNVNALLLGDSALYLCASSLAGLDEQYFGPGTRLTVT.